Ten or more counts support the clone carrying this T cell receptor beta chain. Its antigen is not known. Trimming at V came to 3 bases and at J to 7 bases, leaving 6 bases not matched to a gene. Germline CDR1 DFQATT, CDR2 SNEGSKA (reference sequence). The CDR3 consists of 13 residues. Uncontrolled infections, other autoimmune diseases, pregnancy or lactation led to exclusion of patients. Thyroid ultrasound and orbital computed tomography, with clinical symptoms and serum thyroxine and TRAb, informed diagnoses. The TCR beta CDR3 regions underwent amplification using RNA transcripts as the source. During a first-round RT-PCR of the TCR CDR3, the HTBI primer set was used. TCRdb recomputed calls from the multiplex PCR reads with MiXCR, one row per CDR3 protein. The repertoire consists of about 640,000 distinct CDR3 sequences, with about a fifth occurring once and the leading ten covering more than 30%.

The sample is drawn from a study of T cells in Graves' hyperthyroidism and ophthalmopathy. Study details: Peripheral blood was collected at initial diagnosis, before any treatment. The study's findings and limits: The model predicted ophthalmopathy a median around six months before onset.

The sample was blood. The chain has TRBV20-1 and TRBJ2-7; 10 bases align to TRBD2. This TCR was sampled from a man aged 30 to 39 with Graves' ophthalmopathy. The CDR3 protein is CSASPGLAKEQYF. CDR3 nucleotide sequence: TGCAGTGCTAGTCCGGGACTAGCGAAGGAGCAGTACTTC.